Shown below are 27 T cell receptor beta chains from a single sample sequenced in a study of T cell changes during pregnancy in multiple sclerosis. Sequencing used immunoSEQ multiplex PCR; TCRdb keeps in-frame clones, though not all of them. The sample yields about 73,000 clones, about nine tenths seen once. The sequencing used peripheral blood, collected after pregnancy. These receptors originate from a female donor in good health, enrolled as a control in a pregnancy study.

This chain connects TRBV4-1 to TRBJ1-2, with 7 bases aligning to TRBD1. With 4 bases clipped from V and 5 bases from J, the junction kept 10 bases outside the gene matches. CDR3 length: 15 amino acids. Looked up from germline, CDR1 is MGHRA and CDR2 is YSYEKL. The CDR3 spells CASSPRGQGGYGYTF. The DNA of the CDR3 is TGCGCCAGCAGCCCTAGGGGGCAGGGAGGATATGGCTACACCTTC.

The CDR3 spells CASRTRYSYEQYF. In nucleotides, the CDR3 is TGTGCCAGCAGAACCAGATATTCCTACGAGCAGTACTTC. The gene calls are TRBV2 and TRBJ2-7; D is unclear. The germline V and J ends were trimmed by 6 bases and 1 base, with 10 bases remaining between them. The CDR3 sequence is 13 residues long. Germline values: CDR1 SNHLY, CDR2 FYNNEI.

This chain links TRBV25-1 with TRBJ2-7; no definite D call. This CDR3 has 13 residues. The germline V and J ends were trimmed by 5 bases and 1 base, with 9 bases remaining between them. CDR1 MGHDK and CDR2 SYGVNS come from the germline V gene. The CDR3 protein is CASSHPVSYEQYF. In DNA form, the CDR3 reads TGTGCCAGCAGTCATCCAGTTTCCTACGAGCAGTACTTC.

The chain links TRBV30 to TRBJ1-2; 8 positions match TRBD1. V lost 2 bases to trimming and J lost 7 bases; unmatched junction nucleotides: 9. Germline V gene sequence: CDR1 GTSNPN, CDR2 SVGIG (reference sequence). The CDR3 is 14 residues long. The CDR3 loop reads CAWSSGAGGSGYTF. Written as DNA, the CDR3 is TGTGCCTGGAGTTCTGGCGCAGGGGGCTCTGGCTACACCTTC.

This chain joins TRBV6-6 and TRBJ1-3; perhaps TRBD1 as D (5 bases). The ends were cut back, 6 bases at V and 2 bases at J, with 14 bases in the middle. Per germline, CDR1 MNHNY and CDR2 SVGAGI (reference sequence). The length of the CDR3 is 15 residues. The CDR3 region is CASRVQGNAGNTIYF. Written as DNA, the CDR3 is TGTGCCAGCAGAGTTCAGGGTAACGCTGGAAACACCATATATTTT.

This clone was detected once. The V gene is TRBV27, the J gene TRBJ1-1, with D perhaps matching TRBD1 (6 bases). V was pared by 5 bases and J by 0 bases, with 10 bases between. Germline CDR1 and CDR2: MNHEY and SMNVEV (reference sequence). The CDR3 covers 14 residues. The CDR3 region has the DNA TGTGCCAGCAGTCTGAGGGACATGAACACTGAAGCTTTCTTT. Residues: CASSLRDMNTEAFF.

The genes are TRBV7-9 and TRBJ2-3; maybe TRBD2 (6 bases). This CDR3 is built from 15 residues. Per germline, CDR1 SEHNR and CDR2 FQNEAQ (reference sequence). The V and J ends lost 7 bases and 8 bases respectively, with 22 bases between them. The CDR3: CASTDTGLTAGTQYF. The CDR3, as DNA: TGTGCCAGCACCGACACGGGACTCACGGCGGGTACGCAGTATTTT.

V gene TRBV4-3 combines with J gene TRBJ2-1, with D possibly matching TRBD2 (7 bases). Germline CDR1 and CDR2: LGHNA and YSLEER. The V end was cut by 0 bases, the J end by 7 bases, with 13 bases between. CDR3 length: 15 residues. The CDR3 DNA is TGCGCCAGCAGCCAAGAACGCGGGGGCTATAATGAGCAGTTCTTC. Its protein product is CASSQERGGYNEQFF.

The chain employs TRBV27 and TRBJ1-1; D remains ambiguous. CDR1 is MNHEY and CDR2 is SMNVEV in the germline V gene (reference sequence). V lost 5 bases, J lost 1 base, and 5 bases lay in between. This CDR3 contains 12 residues. The CDR3 DNA reads as TGTGCCAGCAGTCCAGGGAACACTGAAGCTTTCTTT. It specifies CASSPGNTEAFF.

This chain links TRBV7-2 with TRBJ2-1, with 10 bases matching TRBD2. The CDR3 is made up of 15 amino acids. The germline gives CDR1 SGHTA, CDR2 FQGNSA. V was clipped by 2 bases and J by 6 bases; unmatched bases: 4. The CDR3 bases are TGTGCCAGCAGCTTATCTAGCGGGAGCTCCAATGAGCAGTTCTTC. Translated, it gives CASSLSSGSSNEQFF.

V is TRBV6-4 and J is TRBJ2-5; 16 bases line up with TRBD2. The ends lost 6 bases at V and 0 bases at J; junction bases unmatched: 1. Germline lookup yields CDR1 MRHNA and CDR2 SNTAGT. The CDR3 sequence is 16 residues long. For the CDR3, the DNA is TGTGCCAGCAGGGGGACTAGCGGGGGGGACCAAGAGACCCAGTACTTC. This gives the protein CASRGTSGGDQETQYF.

This chain joins TRBV30 and TRBJ2-3; 9 positions agree with TRBD2. Germline CDR1 is GTSNPN and CDR2 is SVGIG (reference sequence). The CDR3 is 16 residues long. The junction had 8 bases not matched to a gene; V was cut back by 0 bases and J by 4 bases. The CDR3 DNA is TGTGCCTGGAGTGTAGTGAGGACTAGCGTTTCAGATACGCAGTATTTT. Protein sequence: CAWSVVRTSVSDTQYF.

The chain combines TRBV19 with TRBJ1-2; 8 positions match TRBD1. Germline CDR1 LNHDA, CDR2 SQIVND (reference sequence). V lost 4 bases, J lost 4 bases, and 8 bases stayed unmatched. The CDR3 length is 15 residues. CDR3 in amino acids: CASSTGTGNSYGYTF. CDR3 nucleotide sequence: TGTGCCAGTAGTACCGGGACAGGAAACTCCTATGGCTACACCTTC.

The chain couples TRBV30 to TRBJ1-2, with TRBD1 matching over 8 bases. This CDR3 has 15 residues. Germline V gene data show CDR1 as GTSNPN and CDR2 as SVGIG (reference sequence). Trimming at V came to 2 bases and at J to 1 base, leaving 6 bases not matched to a gene. The CDR3 sequence: CAWSPDRALNYGYTF. The CDR3 region has the DNA TGTGCCTGGAGTCCGGACAGGGCGCTTAACTATGGCTACACCTTC.

This clone was recorded only once. V usage is TRBV27 and J usage is TRBJ1-1; TRBD1 is a possible D gene (6 bases). The CDR3 has 18 amino acids. Germline V CDR1 and CDR2: MNHEY, SMNVEV (reference sequence). Trimming took off 6 bases at V and 7 bases at J, with 30 bases between the two ends. CDR3 nucleotides: TGTGCCAGCAGGCCATACGCGGGGGGCGGGGGTAGGGCTCGTGAAGCTTTCTTT. Its protein is CASRPYAGGGGRAREAFF.

This clone came up once. The CDR3 sequence is CASSGQGLPYEQYF. CDR3 in DNA: TGCGCCAGCAGTGGCCAGGGGCTCCCCTACGAGCAGTACTTC. The chain is built from TRBV10-1 and TRBJ2-7; the D gene is possibly TRBD1 (6 bases). V was pared by 4 bases and J by 2 bases, with 12 bases between. This CDR3 spans 14 amino acids. Germline CDR1 WNHNN, CDR2 SYGVQD (reference sequence).

The gene calls are TRBV19 and TRBJ1-1; TRBD1 matches 8 bases. Germline CDR1 LNHDA, CDR2 SQIVND (reference sequence). The CDR3 sequence is 14 residues long. V lost 5 bases and J lost 3; bases outside the gene matches: 5. CDR3 sequence reads: CASSRGQVHTEAFF. CDR3 nucleotide sequence: TGTGCCAGTAGTCGGGGACAGGTGCACACTGAAGCTTTCTTT.

V and J are TRBV4-3 and TRBJ1-6; a possible D gene is TRBD1 (5 bases). CDR3 length: 19 residues. Germline loops: CDR1 LGHNA, CDR2 YSLEER. Trimming removed 0 bases from V and 0 bases from J, with 15 bases in between. The CDR3 region is CASSQEGEGLYSYNSPLHF. The CDR3 DNA sequence: TGCGCCAGCAGCCAAGAAGGGGAGGGGTTATACTCCTATAATTCACCCCTCCACTTT.

The rearrangement joins TRBV30 to TRBJ1-2; D ambiguous. Trimming left V 1 base short and J 5 bases short, with 8 bases between. Looked up from germline, CDR1 is GTSNPN and CDR2 is SVGIG (reference sequence). This CDR3 has 12 residues. The CDR3 DNA is TGTGCCTGGAGTGCAGGAGGGTATGGCTACACCTTC. This translates into CAWSAGGYGYTF.

This sequence joins TRBV27 and TRBJ1-1, with D possibly matching TRBD1 (5 bases). CDR1 and CDR2 from the germline V gene are MNHEY and SMNVEV (reference sequence). CDR3 size: 14 residues. Trimming shortened V by 2 bases and J by 3 bases, and 10 bases separated the two germline ends. The CDR3 region has the DNA TGTGCCAGCAGTTTACAGGGAGGACACACTGAAGCTTTCTTT. This gives the protein CASSLQGGHTEAFF.

The gene calls are TRBV5-6 and TRBJ2-5; TRBD1 matches 9 bases. Germline values: CDR1 SGHDT, CDR2 YYEEEE. After removal of 4 bases from V and 5 bases from J, the junction contained 9 bases not matched to a gene. The CDR3 length is 15 residues. The CDR3 bases are TGTGCCAGCAGCCCTGGGGACAGGGTTGCGGAGACCCAGTACTTC. Amino acids: CASSPGDRVAETQYF.

The CDR3 DNA follows: TGTGCCAGCAGTTCGGGACTAGCGGGAGTGGCTGAGCAGTTCTTC. Its protein is CASSSGLAGVAEQFF. The chain combines TRBV27 with TRBJ2-1; 14 positions agree with TRBD2. Per the germline V gene, CDR1 is MNHEY and CDR2 is SMNVEV (reference sequence). Trimming at V came to 4 bases and at J to 9 bases, leaving 5 bases not matched to a gene. The CDR3 loop spans 15 amino acids.

In its sample, this clone was seen once. The V and J genes are TRBV9 and TRBJ1-6; possibly TRBD1 for D (6 bases). Trimming took off 5 bases at V and 7 bases at J, with 10 bases between the two ends. In germline, CDR1 is SGDLS, CDR2 YYNGEE. The CDR3 extends over 13 amino acids. The CDR3: CASSITGNSPLHF. The CDR3 DNA reads TGTGCCAGCAGTATTACAGGGAATTCACCCCTCCACTTT.

This clone occurred a few times. The V call is TRBV7-9, the J call TRBJ2-7, with a weak D call TRBD2 (5 bases). The V and J ends lost 2 bases and 2 bases respectively, with 10 bases between them. Germline lookup yields CDR1 SEHNR and CDR2 FQNEAQ (reference sequence). This CDR3 region has 14 residues. The CDR3 DNA reads TGTGCCAGCAGCTTATTAGCGTCCCCCTACGAGCAGTACTTC. It specifies CASSLLASPYEQYF.

The V and J genes are TRBV12-5 and TRBJ1-2; 10 bases are shared with TRBD1. Germline V gene lookup returns CDR1 LGHNT and CDR2 FRNRAP. The junction had 6 bases not matched to a gene; V was cut back by 1 base and J by 10 bases. This CDR3 spans 14 amino acids. The CDR3 reads CASGLGQGAGPYTF. DNA of the CDR3: TGTGCTAGTGGTTTGGGACAGGGGGCAGGTCCCTACACCTTC. Full variable domain (missing parts from reference TRBV12-5 and TRBJ1-2): DARVTQTPRHKVTEMGQEVTMRCQPILGHNTVFWYRQTMMQGLELLAYFRNRAPLDDSGMPKDRFSAEMPDATLATLKIQPSEPRDSAVYFCASGLGQGAGPYTFGSGTRLTVV.

There are a few counts of this clone. The chain joins TRBV19 to TRBJ2-1; 8 bases match TRBD2. CDR1 is LNHDA and CDR2 is SQIVND in the germline V gene (reference sequence). After removal of 1 base from V and 4 bases from J, the junction contained 6 bases not matched to a gene. The CDR3 extends over 16 amino acids. The CDR3 region is CASSIGRLATYNEQFF. CDR3 coding DNA: TGTGCCAGTAGTATAGGGAGACTAGCGACGTACAATGAGCAGTTCTTC.

The V call is TRBV18, the J call TRBJ1-1; possibly TRBD1 for D (6 bases). In germline, CDR1 is KGHSH, CDR2 LQKENI. CDR3 size: 15 residues. Trimming removed 0 bases from V and 0 bases from J, with 8 bases in between. The CDR3 DNA follows: TGTGCCAGCTCACCACCTACAGGGCTGAACACTGAAGCTTTCTTT. It specifies CASSPPTGLNTEAFF.